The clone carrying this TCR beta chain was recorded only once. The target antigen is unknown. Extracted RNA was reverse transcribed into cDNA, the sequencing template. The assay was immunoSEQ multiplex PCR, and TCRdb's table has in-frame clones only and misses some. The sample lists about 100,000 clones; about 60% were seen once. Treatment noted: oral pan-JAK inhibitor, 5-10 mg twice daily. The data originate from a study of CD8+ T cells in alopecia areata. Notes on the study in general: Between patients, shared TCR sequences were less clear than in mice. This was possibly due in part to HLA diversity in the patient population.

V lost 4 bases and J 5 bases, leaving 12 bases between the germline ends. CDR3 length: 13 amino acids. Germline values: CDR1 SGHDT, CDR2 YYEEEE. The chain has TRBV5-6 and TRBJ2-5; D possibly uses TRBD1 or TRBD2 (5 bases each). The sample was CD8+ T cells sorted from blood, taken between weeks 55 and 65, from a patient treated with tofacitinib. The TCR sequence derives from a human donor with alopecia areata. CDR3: CASSVGWGETQYF. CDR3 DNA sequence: TGTGCCAGCAGCGTCGGTTGGGGGGAGACCCAGTACTTC.